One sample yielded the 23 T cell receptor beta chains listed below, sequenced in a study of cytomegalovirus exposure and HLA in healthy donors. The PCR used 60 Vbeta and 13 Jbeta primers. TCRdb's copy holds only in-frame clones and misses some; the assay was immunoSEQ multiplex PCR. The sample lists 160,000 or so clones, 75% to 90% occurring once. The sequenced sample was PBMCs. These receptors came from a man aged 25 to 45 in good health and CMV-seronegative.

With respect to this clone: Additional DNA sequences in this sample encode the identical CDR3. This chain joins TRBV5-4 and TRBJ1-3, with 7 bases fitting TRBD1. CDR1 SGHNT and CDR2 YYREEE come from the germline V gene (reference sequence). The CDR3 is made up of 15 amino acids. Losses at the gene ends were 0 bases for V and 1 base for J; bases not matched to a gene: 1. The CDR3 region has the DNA TGTGCCAGCAGCTTGGCAGGGGGTTCTGGAAACACCATATATTTT. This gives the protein CASSLAGGSGNTIYF.

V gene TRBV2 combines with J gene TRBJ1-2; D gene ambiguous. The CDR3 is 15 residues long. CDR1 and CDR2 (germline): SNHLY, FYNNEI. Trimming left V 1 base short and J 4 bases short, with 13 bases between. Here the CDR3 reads CASSEGGGVGYGYTF. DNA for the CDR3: TGTGCCAGCAGTGAAGGTGGAGGAGTGGGCTATGGCTACACCTTC.

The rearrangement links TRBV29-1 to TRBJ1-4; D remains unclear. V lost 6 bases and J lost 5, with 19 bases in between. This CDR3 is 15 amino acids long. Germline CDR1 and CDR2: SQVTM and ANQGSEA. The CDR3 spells CSVALSGSVNEKLFF. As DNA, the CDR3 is TGCAGCGTCGCCCTTAGCGGGTCTGTCAATGAAAAACTGTTTTTT.

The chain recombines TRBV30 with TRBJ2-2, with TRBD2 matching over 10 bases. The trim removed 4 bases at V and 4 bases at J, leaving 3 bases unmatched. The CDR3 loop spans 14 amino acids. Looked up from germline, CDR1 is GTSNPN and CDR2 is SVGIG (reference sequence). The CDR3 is CAWTLAGGTGELFF. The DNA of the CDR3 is TGTGCCTGGACCTTAGCGGGAGGCACCGGGGAGCTGTTTTTT.

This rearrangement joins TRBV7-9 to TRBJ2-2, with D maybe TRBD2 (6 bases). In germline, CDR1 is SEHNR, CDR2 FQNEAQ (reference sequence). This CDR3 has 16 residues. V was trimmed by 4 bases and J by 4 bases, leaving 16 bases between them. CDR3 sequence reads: CASSYNNGGSTGELFF. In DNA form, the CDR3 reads TGTGCCAGCAGCTACAATAACGGGGGTTCCACCGGGGAGCTGTTTTTT.

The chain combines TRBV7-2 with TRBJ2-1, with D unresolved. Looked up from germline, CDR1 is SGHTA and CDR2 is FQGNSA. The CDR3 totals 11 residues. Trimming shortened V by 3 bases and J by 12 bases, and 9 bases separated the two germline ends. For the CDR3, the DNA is TGTGCCAGCAGCTTTGGGCCAGGGCAGTTCTTC. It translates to CASSFGPGQFF.

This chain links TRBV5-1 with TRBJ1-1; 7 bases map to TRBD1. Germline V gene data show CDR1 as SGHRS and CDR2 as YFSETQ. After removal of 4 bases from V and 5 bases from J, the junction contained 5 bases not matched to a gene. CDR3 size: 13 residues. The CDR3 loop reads CASSPGGWTEAFF. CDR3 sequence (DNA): TGCGCCAGCAGCCCAGGGGGTTGGACTGAAGCTTTCTTT. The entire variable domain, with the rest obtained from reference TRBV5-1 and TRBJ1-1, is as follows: KAGVTQTPRYLIKTRGQQVTLSCSPISGHRSVSWYQQTPGQGLQFLFEYFSETQRNKGNFPGRFSGRQFSNSRSEMNVSTLELGDSALYLCASSPGGWTEAFFGQGTRLTVV.

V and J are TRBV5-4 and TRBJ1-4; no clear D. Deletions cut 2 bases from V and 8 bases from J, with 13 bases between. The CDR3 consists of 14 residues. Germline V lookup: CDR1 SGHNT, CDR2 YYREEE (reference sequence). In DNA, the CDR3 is TGTGCCAGCAGCTTCAGGATTTCAGACGAAAAACTGTTTTTT. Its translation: CASSFRISDEKLFF.

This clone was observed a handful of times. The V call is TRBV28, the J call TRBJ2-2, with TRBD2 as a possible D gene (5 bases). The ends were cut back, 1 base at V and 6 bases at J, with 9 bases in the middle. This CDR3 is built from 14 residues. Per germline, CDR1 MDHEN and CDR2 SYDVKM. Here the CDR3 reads CASSLYSAAGELFF. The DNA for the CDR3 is TGTGCCAGCAGTTTATATAGCGCGGCCGGGGAGCTGTTTTTT.

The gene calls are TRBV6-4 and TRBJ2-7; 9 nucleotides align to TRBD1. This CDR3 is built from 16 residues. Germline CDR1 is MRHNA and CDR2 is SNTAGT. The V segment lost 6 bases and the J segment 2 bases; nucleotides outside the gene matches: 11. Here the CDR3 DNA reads TGTGCCAGCAGCCTTGGGACAGGGAGAGGGGCCTACGAGCAGTACTTC. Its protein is CASSLGTGRGAYEQYF.

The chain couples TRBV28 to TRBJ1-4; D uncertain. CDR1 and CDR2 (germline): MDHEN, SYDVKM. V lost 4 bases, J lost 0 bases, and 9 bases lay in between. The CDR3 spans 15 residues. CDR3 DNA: TGTGCCAGCAGTTCTCCAGGATCAACTAATGAAAAACTGTTTTTT. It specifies CASSSPGSTNEKLFF. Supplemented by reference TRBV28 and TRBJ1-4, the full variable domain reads DVKVTQSSRYLVKRTGEKVFLECVQDMDHENMFWYRQDPGLGLRLIYFSYDVKMKEKGDIPEGYSVSREKKERFSLILESASTNQTSMYLCASSSPGSTNEKLFFGSGTQLSVL.

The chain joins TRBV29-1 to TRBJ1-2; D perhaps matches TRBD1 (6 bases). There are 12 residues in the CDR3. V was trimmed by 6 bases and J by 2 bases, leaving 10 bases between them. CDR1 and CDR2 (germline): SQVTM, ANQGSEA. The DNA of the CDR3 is TGCAGCGTCCTCGGACAGAACTATGGCTACACCTTC. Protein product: CSVLGQNYGYTF.

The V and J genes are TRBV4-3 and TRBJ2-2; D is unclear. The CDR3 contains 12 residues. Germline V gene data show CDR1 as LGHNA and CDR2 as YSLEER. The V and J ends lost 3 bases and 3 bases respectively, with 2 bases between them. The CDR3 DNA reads TGCGCCAGCAGCCACTACACCGGGGAGCTGTTTTTT. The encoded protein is CASSHYTGELFF.

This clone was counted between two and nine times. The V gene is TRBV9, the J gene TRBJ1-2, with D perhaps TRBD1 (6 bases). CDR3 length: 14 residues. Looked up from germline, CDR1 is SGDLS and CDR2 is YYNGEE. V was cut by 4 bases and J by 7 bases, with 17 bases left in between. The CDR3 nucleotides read TGTGCCAGCAGCTCCGGGGGGCCCCTGGGTGGCTACACCTTC. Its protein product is CASSSGGPLGGYTF.

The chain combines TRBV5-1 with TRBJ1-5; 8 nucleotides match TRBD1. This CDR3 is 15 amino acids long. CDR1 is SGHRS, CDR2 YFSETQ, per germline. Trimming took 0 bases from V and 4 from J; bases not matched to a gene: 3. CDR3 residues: CASSLGQGLNQPQHF. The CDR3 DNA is TGCGCCAGCAGCTTGGGACAGGGGTTGAATCAGCCCCAGCATTTT. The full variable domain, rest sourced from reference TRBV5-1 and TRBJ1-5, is KAGVTQTPRYLIKTRGQQVTLSCSPISGHRSVSWYQQTPGQGLQFLFEYFSETQRNKGNFPGRFSGRQFSNSRSEMNVSTLELGDSALYLCASSLGQGLNQPQHFGDGTRLSIL.

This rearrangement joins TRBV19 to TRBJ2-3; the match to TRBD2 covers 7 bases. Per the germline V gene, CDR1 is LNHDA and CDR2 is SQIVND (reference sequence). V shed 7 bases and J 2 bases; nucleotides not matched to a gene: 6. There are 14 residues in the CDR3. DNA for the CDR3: TGTGCCAGTAACTCGCGGGGGACCACAGATACGCAGTATTTT. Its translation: CASNSRGTTDTQYF. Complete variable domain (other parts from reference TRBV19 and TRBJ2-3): DGGITQSPKYLFRKEGQNVTLSCEQNLNHDAMYWYRQDPGQGLRLIYYSQIVNDFQKGDIAEGYSVSREKKESFPLTVTSAQKNPTAFYLCASNSRGTTDTQYFGPGTRLTVL.

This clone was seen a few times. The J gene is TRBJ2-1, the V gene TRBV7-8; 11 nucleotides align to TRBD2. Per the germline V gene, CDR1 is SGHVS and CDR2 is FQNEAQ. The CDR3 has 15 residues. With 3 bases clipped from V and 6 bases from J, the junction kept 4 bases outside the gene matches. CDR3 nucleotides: TGTGCCAGCAGCTTGCTAGCGGGAGGATCCAATGAGCAGTTCTTC. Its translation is CASSLLAGGSNEQFF. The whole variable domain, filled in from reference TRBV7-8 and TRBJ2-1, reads GAGVSQSPRYKVAKRGQDVALRCDPISGHVSLFWYQQALGQGPEFLTYFQNEAQLDKSGLPSDRFFAERPEGSVSTLKIQRTQQEDSAVYLCASSLLAGGSNEQFFGPGTRLTVL.

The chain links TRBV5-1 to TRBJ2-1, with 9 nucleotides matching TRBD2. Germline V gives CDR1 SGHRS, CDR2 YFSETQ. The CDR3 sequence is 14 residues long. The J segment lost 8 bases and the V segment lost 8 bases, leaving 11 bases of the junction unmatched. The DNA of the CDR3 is TGCGCCAGTGGGGGGGGACTAGCAGGCGATGAGCAGTTCTTC. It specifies CASGGGLAGDEQFF. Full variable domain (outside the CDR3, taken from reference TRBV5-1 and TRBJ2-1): KAGVTQTPRYLIKTRGQQVTLSCSPISGHRSVSWYQQTPGQGLQFLFEYFSETQRNKGNFPGRFSGRQFSNSRSEMNVSTLELGDSALYLCASGGGLAGDEQFFGPGTRLTVL.

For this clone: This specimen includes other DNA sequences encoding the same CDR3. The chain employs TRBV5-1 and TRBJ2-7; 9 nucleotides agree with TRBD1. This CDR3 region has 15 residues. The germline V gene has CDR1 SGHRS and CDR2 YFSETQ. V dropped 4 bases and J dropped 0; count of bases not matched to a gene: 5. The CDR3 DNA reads TGCGCCAGCAGCCCCGGGACAGGGCTCTCCTACGAGCAGTACTTC. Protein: CASSPGTGLSYEQYF.

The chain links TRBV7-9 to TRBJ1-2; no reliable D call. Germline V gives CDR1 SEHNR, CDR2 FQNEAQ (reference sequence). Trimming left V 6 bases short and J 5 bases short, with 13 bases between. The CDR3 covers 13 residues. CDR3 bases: TGTGCCAGCAGTTCAACGACACAGTATGGCTACACCTTC. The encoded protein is CASSSTTQYGYTF.

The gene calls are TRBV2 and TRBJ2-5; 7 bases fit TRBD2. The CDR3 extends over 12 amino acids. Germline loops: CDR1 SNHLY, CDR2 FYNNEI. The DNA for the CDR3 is TGTGAGTCTAGCGGACACCAAGAGACCCAGTACTTC. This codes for CESSGHQETQYF.

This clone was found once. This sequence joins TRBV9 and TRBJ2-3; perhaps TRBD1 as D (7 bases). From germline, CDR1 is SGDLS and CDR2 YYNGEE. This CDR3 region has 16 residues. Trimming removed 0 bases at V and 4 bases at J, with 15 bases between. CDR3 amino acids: CASSVASRGVADTQYF. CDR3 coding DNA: TGTGCCAGCAGCGTAGCCTCCAGGGGGGTGGCAGATACGCAGTATTTT.

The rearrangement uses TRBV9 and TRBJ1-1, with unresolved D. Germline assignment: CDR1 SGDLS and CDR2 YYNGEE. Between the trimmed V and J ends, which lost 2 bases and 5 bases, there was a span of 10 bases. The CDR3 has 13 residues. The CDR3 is CASSVAVDTEAFF. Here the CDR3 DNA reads TGTGCCAGCAGCGTCGCGGTAGATACTGAAGCTTTCTTT.